This T cell receptor beta chain derives from a study of T cell responses to AZD1222 COVID-19 vaccine. The overall study: Doses given second, at about 4 or about 12 weeks, were pooled. Study findings and constraints: Increased Spike-specific TCR breadth and depth were observed after two AZD1222 doses. Donors skewed white British and female; clonal diversity was possibly underestimated. There were repertoire samples only from the period after the peak T cell response.

Unmatched junction bases numbered 6, after V lost 0 bases and J lost 1 base. Germline lookup yields CDR1 SEHNR and CDR2 FQNEAQ (reference sequence). The CDR3 loop spans 17 amino acids. Points on this clone: Its target is not known.

The method was immunoSEQ multiplex PCR; TCRdb's version includes in-frame clones alone and lacks a portion of them. The sample shows 96,000 or so clones, roughly 90% of them seen only once. This receptor was obtained from an adult in good health. This chain links TRBV7-9 with TRBJ1-3; TRBD1 agrees at 7 bases. Sequencing was performed on peripheral blood, taken on day 0 of AZD1222 vaccination. CDR3: CASSLAQDRVSGNTIYF. The DNA of the CDR3 is TGTGCCAGCAGCTTAGCTCAAGACAGGGTTTCTGGAAACACCATATATTTT.